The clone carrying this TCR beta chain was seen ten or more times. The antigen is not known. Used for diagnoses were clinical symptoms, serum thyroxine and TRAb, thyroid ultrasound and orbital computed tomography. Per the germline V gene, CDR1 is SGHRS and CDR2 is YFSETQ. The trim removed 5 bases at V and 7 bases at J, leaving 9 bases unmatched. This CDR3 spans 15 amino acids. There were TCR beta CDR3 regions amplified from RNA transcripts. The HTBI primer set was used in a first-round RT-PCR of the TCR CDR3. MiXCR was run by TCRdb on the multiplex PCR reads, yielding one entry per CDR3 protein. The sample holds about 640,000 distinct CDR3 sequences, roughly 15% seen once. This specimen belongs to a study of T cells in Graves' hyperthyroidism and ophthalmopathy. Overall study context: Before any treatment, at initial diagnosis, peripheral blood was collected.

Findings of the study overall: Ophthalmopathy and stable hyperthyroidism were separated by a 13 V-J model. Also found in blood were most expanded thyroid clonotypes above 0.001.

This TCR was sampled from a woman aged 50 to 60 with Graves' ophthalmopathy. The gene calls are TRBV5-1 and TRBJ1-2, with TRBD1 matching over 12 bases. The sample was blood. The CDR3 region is CASSVPGQGAGGYTF. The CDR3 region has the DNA TGCGCCAGCAGTGTGCCGGGACAGGGGGCGGGTGGCTACACCTTC.